The 31 T cell receptor beta chains listed next were all sequenced from one sample in a study of blood T cell repertoires in COVID-19. Data came from immunoSEQ multiplex PCR; TCRdb stores just in-frame clones and leaves some out. Of about 49,000 clones detected, approximately 90% appear once; the ten largest clones hold about an eighth. Sequencing was performed on peripheral blood. These receptors originate from a man older than 75 with acute or convalescent COVID-19.

V and J are TRBV19 and TRBJ1-2; D may be TRBD1 (5 bases). V was shortened by 10 bases and J by 9 bases, with 24 bases between the two germline ends. Germline V lookup: CDR1 LNHDA, CDR2 SQIVND (reference sequence). The CDR3 covers 14 residues. CDR3 coding DNA: TGTGCCACTCTCGCCACCGGGGGAGGGAGTCGCTACACCTTC. It is translated as CATLATGGGSRYTF.

CDR3 bases: TGTGCCAGCAGCGGACACTCTGGGGCCAACGTCCTGACTTTC. The encoded protein is CASSGHSGANVLTF. The rearrangement joins TRBV9 to TRBJ2-6; D gene unclear. V was clipped by 3 bases and J by 0 bases, with 4 bases between them. Germline CDR1 is SGDLS and CDR2 is YYNGEE. The CDR3 length is 14 residues.

The chain carries TRBV9 and TRBJ1-5; 7 bases fit TRBD1. CDR3 length: 14 amino acids. The junction had 2 bases not matched to a gene; V was cut back by 4 bases and J by 1 base. CDR1 SGDLS and CDR2 YYNGEE come from the germline V gene. In DNA form, the CDR3 reads TGTGCCAGCAGCCCGGGACAGAGCAATCAGCCCCAGCATTTT. Protein product: CASSPGQSNQPQHF.

This clone was recorded once. The chain joins TRBV5-1 to TRBJ2-7; TRBD1 agrees at 7 bases. From germline, CDR1 is SGHRS and CDR2 YFSETQ. Unmatched junction bases numbered 10, after V lost 0 bases and J lost 7 bases. The CDR3 extends over 15 amino acids. DNA of the CDR3: TGCGCCAGCAGCTTGGCTGAGGGGGCGCGTTATGAGCAGTACTTC. Residues: CASSLAEGARYEQYF.

The chain joins TRBV28 to TRBJ1-1; TRBD1 agrees at 7 bases. Germline CDR1 is MDHEN and CDR2 is SYDVKM. The V segment lost 6 bases and the J segment 6 bases; nucleotides outside the gene matches: 10. This CDR3 contains 14 residues. The DNA of the CDR3 is TGTGCCAGCAGGGCAGACAGGGAAGGGGCTGAAGCTTTCTTT. Protein product: CASRADREGAEAFF.

This rearrangement joins TRBV9 to TRBJ1-3; D uncertain. Per the germline V gene, CDR1 is SGDLS and CDR2 is YYNGEE. This CDR3 contains 13 residues. The ends were cut back, 0 bases at V and 4 bases at J, with 5 bases in the middle. The CDR3 region has the DNA TGTGCCAGCAGCGTAGCTCTGGGAAACACCATATATTTT. It specifies CASSVALGNTIYF.

V gene TRBV19 combines with J gene TRBJ1-4; D uncertain. The V gene's germline CDR1 is LNHDA and CDR2 SQIVND (reference sequence). The CDR3 consists of 15 residues. Trimming cost V 6 bases and J 7 bases, with 18 bases left between them. CDR3 coding DNA: TGTGCCAGTAGCCAAGGAGGCAGACTAGGTGAAAAACTGTTTTTT. It is translated as CASSQGGRLGEKLFF. Full variable domain (rest looked up from reference TRBV19 and TRBJ1-4): DGGITQSPKYLFRKEGQNVTLSCEQNLNHDAMYWYRQDPGQGLRLIYYSQIVNDFQKGDIAEGYSVSREKKESFPLTVTSAQKNPTAFYLCASSQGGRLGEKLFFGSGTQLSVL.

This clone is a singleton in its sample. The chain joins TRBV10-3 to TRBJ1-2, with 12 bases matching TRBD1. This CDR3 comprises 13 residues. V trimming: 9 bases; J trimming: 8 bases; junction bases outside the gene matches: 7. Germline CDR1 is ENHRY and CDR2 is SYGVKD. The CDR3 sequence is CAIPGQGAGGYTF. CDR3 nucleotide sequence: TGTGCCATTCCGGGACAGGGGGCTGGGGGCTACACCTTC.

The rearrangement uses TRBV28 and TRBJ1-4, with 9 nucleotides matching TRBD1. The germline V gene encodes CDR1 MDHEN and CDR2 SYDVKM. V dropped 6 bases and J dropped 7; count of bases not matched to a gene: 9. CDR3 size: 15 residues. The CDR3 DNA reads as TGTGCCAGCAGCCCGGGGACAGGGCGGCCTGAAAAACTGTTTTTT. Protein product: CASSPGTGRPEKLFF.

This sequence joins TRBV7-2 and TRBJ2-5; unclear D gene. CDR1 is SGHTA and CDR2 is FQGNSA in the germline V gene. The CDR3 contains 13 residues. The V and J ends lost 1 base and 2 bases respectively, with 5 bases between them. CDR3 sequence: CASSLGRQETQYF. The CDR3 bases are TGTGCCAGCAGCTTAGGTCGGCAAGAGACCCAGTACTTC.

This clone was seen a single time. The chain couples TRBV5-6 to TRBJ2-7; the D gene is possibly TRBD2 (6 bases). V lost 3 bases, J lost 0 bases, and 19 bases lay in between. The length of the CDR3 is 17 residues. The germline CDR1 and CDR2 sequences are SGHDT and YYEEEE. The CDR3 nucleotides are TGTGCCAGCAGCTCTAATGTATTACGGGGGATCTCCTACGAGCAGTACTTC. Amino acid sequence: CASSSNVLRGISYEQYF.

DNA of the CDR3: TGCGCCAGCAGCCGAGCGCGGCAGGGGACCGGGGAGCTGTTTTTT. Residues: CASSRARQGTGELFF. This chain links TRBV5-1 with TRBJ2-2, with D possibly TRBD1 on 6 matching bases. This CDR3 has 15 amino acids. The V gene lost 4 bases and the J gene lost 5 bases, with 15 bases spanning the gap. Germline V gives CDR1 SGHRS, CDR2 YFSETQ.

Only one count was recorded for this clone. The V gene is TRBV19, the J gene TRBJ2-3; TRBD2 matches 12 bases. Germline lookup yields CDR1 LNHDA and CDR2 SQIVND (reference sequence). The CDR3 contains 18 residues. The V segment lost 6 bases and the J segment 0 bases; nucleotides outside the gene matches: 10. This CDR3 is CASSNEPLAGGSTDTQYF. DNA of the CDR3: TGTGCCAGTAGCAATGAGCCACTAGCGGGGGGTAGCACAGATACGCAGTATTTT.

The DNA for the CDR3 is TGTGCCATAGGGAGTGGGGGGTTGAATGAAAAACTGTTTTTT. As protein: CAIGSGGLNEKLFF. The chain joins TRBV6-6 to TRBJ1-4, with a possible D match to TRBD1 (5 bases). CDR3 length: 14 residues. With 10 bases removed from V and 5 bases from J, the gap between germline ends came to 17 bases. Germline V gene data show CDR1 as MNHNY and CDR2 as SVGAGI (reference sequence).

The chain recombines TRBV3-1 (or the pseudogene TRBV3-2) with TRBJ2-1; the D is unclear. There are 15 residues in the CDR3. CDR1 and CDR2 (germline): LGHDT, YNNKEL (reference sequence). V lost 1 base to trimming and J lost 0 bases, with 7 bases between them. This CDR3 is CASSQVAGSYNEQFF. The CDR3 DNA follows: TGTGCCAGCAGCCAAGTTGCAGGCTCCTACAATGAGCAGTTCTTC.

The chain uses TRBV2 and TRBJ2-7, with 7 bases identical to TRBD1. Germline values: CDR1 SNHLY, CDR2 FYNNEI. V trimming: 6 bases; J trimming: 0 bases; junction bases outside the gene matches: 8. This CDR3 has 15 amino acids. CDR3 sequence (DNA): TGTGCCAGCAGACTGACAGGGAGATCCTCCTACGAGCAGTACTTC. This codes for CASRLTGRSSYEQYF.

The chain employs TRBV20-1 and TRBJ1-5, with a tentative D call TRBD1 (6 bases). This CDR3 region has 16 residues. Germline CDR1 and CDR2: DFQATT and SNEGSKA (reference sequence). Trimming cost V 3 bases and J 2 bases, with 17 bases left between them. CDR3 sequence: CSASPRGGVGNQPQHF. Here the CDR3 DNA reads TGCAGTGCTAGTCCTAGGGGGGGCGTAGGCAATCAGCCCCAGCATTTT.

The chain employs TRBV11-3 and TRBJ2-3; TRBD1 might be the D (6 bases). With 2 bases removed from V and 1 base from J, the gap between germline ends came to 7 bases. Germline V gives CDR1 SGHNT, CDR2 YENEEA. This CDR3 spans 14 amino acids. The CDR3 DNA sequence: TGTGCCAGCAGCTTAAACAGGGGCACAGATACGCAGTATTTT. Translation gives CASSLNRGTDTQYF.

The V gene is TRBV18, the J gene TRBJ2-2, with 9 bases matching TRBD2. The CDR3 loop spans 16 amino acids. Germline CDR1 reads KGHSH; CDR2 reads LQKENI. The J segment lost 2 bases and the V segment lost 8 bases, leaving 9 bases of the junction unmatched. The CDR3 DNA is TGTGCCAGCGCTCCCCTTAGCGGGGGAAACACCGGGGAGCTGTTTTTT. Translating it yields CASAPLSGGNTGELFF.

The gene calls are TRBV5-1 and TRBJ1-1; TRBD1 is a possible D gene (5 bases). There are 12 residues in the CDR3. V gave up 0 bases and J gave up 11 bases, with 11 bases separating them. Germline CDR1 SGHRS, CDR2 YFSETQ. The CDR3 here is CASSLGAGHAFF. CDR3 in DNA: TGCGCCAGCAGCTTGGGCGCAGGGCATGCTTTCTTT.

This clone was observed a few times. The V call is TRBV19, the J call TRBJ2-2; weak D call: TRBD2 (6 bases). V was clipped by 3 bases and J by 4 bases, with 15 bases between them. Germline values: CDR1 LNHDA, CDR2 SQIVND (reference sequence). The CDR3 contains 16 residues. The CDR3 region is CASSIRRGRGTGELFF. As DNA, the CDR3 is TGTGCCAGTAGTATTAGGCGGGGCCGGGGCACCGGGGAGCTGTTTTTT. The full variable domain, rest sourced from reference TRBV19 and TRBJ2-2, is DGGITQSPKYLFRKEGQNVTLSCEQNLNHDAMYWYRQDPGQGLRLIYYSQIVNDFQKGDIAEGYSVSREKKESFPLTVTSAQKNPTAFYLCASSIRRGRGTGELFFGEGSRLTVL.

This chain joins TRBV29-1 and TRBJ2-1, with D perhaps matching TRBD2 (6 bases). V was pared by 8 bases and J by 9 bases, with 20 bases between. This CDR3 is 13 amino acids long. Germline CDR1 and CDR2: SQVTM and ANQGSEA. The DNA of the CDR3 is TGCAGCCTCCTCGGGACTTCCCACAGTGAGCAGTTCTTC. Protein sequence: CSLLGTSHSEQFF.

The chain uses TRBV27 and TRBJ1-1; 10 nucleotides agree with TRBD1. CDR1 and CDR2 from the germline V gene are MNHEY and SMNVEV (reference sequence). The CDR3 consists of 15 residues. V shed 5 bases, J shed 0 bases, and the junction held 3 bases outside the gene matches. The CDR3, as DNA: TGTGCCAGCAGTCGACAGGGGGCGGTGAACACTGAAGCTTTCTTT. The encoded protein is CASSRQGAVNTEAFF.

The V gene is TRBV10-3, the J gene TRBJ2-5, with D maybe TRBD1 (5 bases). Trimming pared 0 bases from V and 4 bases from J, leaving 15 bases between. Germline V gene sequence: CDR1 ENHRY, CDR2 SYGVKD. This CDR3 comprises 16 residues. The CDR3 nucleotides are TGTGCCATCAGTGAGTCAAAGGGTCCAGGGTTAGAGACCCAGTACTTC. It is translated as CAISESKGPGLETQYF.

This rearrangement joins TRBV4-1 to TRBJ2-1; D unclear. V lost 1 base and J 4 bases, leaving 11 bases between the germline ends. Germline CDR1 MGHRA, CDR2 YSYEKL. The CDR3 consists of 15 residues. The CDR3 protein is CASSQALREYNEQFF. The CDR3 DNA is TGCGCCAGCAGCCAAGCTCTTCGAGAATACAATGAGCAGTTCTTC.

Only a few counts were recorded for this clone. The chain uses TRBV3-1 (or the pseudogene TRBV3-2) and TRBJ1-3; 7 bases fit TRBD1. This CDR3 is 15 amino acids long. V lost 2 bases, J lost 1 base, and 2 bases stayed unmatched. The V gene's germline CDR1 is LGHDT and CDR2 YNNKEL (reference sequence). CDR3 sequence (DNA): TGTGCCAGCAGCCAAACGACAGGGTCTGGAAACACCATATATTTT. This codes for CASSQTTGSGNTIYF.

The chain has TRBV6-5 and TRBJ2-7, with TRBD1 matching 10 bases. V gave up 6 bases and J gave up 6 bases; unmatched junction bases: 8. Per the germline V gene, CDR1 is MNHEY and CDR2 is SVGAGI. The CDR3 consists of 14 residues. The CDR3 loop is CASRGTGVMLEQYF. DNA of the CDR3: TGTGCCAGCAGGGGGACAGGGGTTATGCTCGAGCAGTACTTC.

The chain links TRBV29-1 to TRBJ1-1; no clear D. V lost 4 bases and J 8 bases, leaving 5 bases between the germline ends. The CDR3 has 9 residues. Germline V gene data show CDR1 as SQVTM and CDR2 as ANQGSEA. DNA for the CDR3: TGCAGCGTTGGCGAAGAAGCTTTCTTT. It specifies CSVGEEAFF.

The genes are TRBV7-6 and TRBJ1-3; TRBD1 matches at 10 bases. J gave up 1 base and V 0 bases, and 6 bases lay outside the gene matches. Germline loops: CDR1 SGHVS, CDR2 FNYEAQ. The CDR3 sequence is 18 residues long. CDR3 sequence reads: CASSLALMGQGSGNTIYF. CDR3 nucleotides: TGTGCCAGCAGCTTAGCCCTAATGGGACAGGGGTCTGGAAACACCATATATTTT. The whole variable domain, filled in from reference TRBV7-6 and TRBJ1-3, reads GAGVSQSPRYKVTKRGQDVALRCDPISGHVSLYWYRQALGQGPEFLTYFNYEAQQDKSGLPNDRFSAERPEGSISTLTIQRTEQRDSAMYRCASSLALMGQGSGNTIYFGEGSWLTVV.

The genes are TRBV19 and TRBJ1-2, with D perhaps TRBD1 (6 bases). This CDR3 is built from 14 residues. Trimming took 7 bases from V and 2 from J, leaving 14 bases between them. Germline values: CDR1 LNHDA, CDR2 SQIVND (reference sequence). CDR3 coding DNA: TGTGCCAGTACCGAAACAGGGTCGAACTATGGCTACACCTTC. It encodes CASTETGSNYGYTF.

The chain recombines TRBV28 with TRBJ2-7, with TRBD1 identical over 7 bases. V trimming: 10 bases; J trimming: 2 bases; junction bases outside the gene matches: 2. The length of the CDR3 is 11 residues. CDR1 and CDR2 from the germline V gene are MDHEN and SYDVKM. The CDR3 DNA reads as TGTGCCACCCAGGGGGCCTACGAGCAGTACTTC. Translation gives CATQGAYEQYF.